This TCR beta chain was captured in a study of T cells in Graves' hyperthyroidism and ophthalmopathy. Study information: Blood was drawn when the patient was first diagnosed and still untreated.

Amplification of TCR beta CDR3 regions was performed using RNA transcripts as template. First-round RT-PCR of the TCR CDR3 relied on the HTBI primer set. Each CDR3 protein is one row after TCRdb ran MiXCR on the multiplex PCR reads. This sample has roughly 580,000 distinct CDR3 sequences; 14% occur once, and the top ten carry roughly 5.7%. In this sample, this clonotype turned up many times. Its antigen remains unknown. General study points: Most clonotypes expanded in the thyroid (above 0.001) were also present in blood.

Not enrolled were patients with uncontrolled infection, other autoimmune disease, pregnancy or lactation. Trimming shortened V by 2 bases and J by 9 bases, and 11 bases separated the two germline ends. This CDR3 has 13 residues. CDR1 and CDR2 (germline): MDHEN, SYDVKM. This clonotype was sampled from a woman in her twenties or thirties with Graves' hyperthyroidism that later progressed to Graves' ophthalmopathy. The sequenced sample was blood. This chain links TRBV28 with TRBJ2-1, with no clear D. The CDR3 sequence is CASSLRTPTEQFF. CDR3 in DNA: TGTGCCAGCAGTTTAAGGACGCCGACTGAGCAGTTCTTC.